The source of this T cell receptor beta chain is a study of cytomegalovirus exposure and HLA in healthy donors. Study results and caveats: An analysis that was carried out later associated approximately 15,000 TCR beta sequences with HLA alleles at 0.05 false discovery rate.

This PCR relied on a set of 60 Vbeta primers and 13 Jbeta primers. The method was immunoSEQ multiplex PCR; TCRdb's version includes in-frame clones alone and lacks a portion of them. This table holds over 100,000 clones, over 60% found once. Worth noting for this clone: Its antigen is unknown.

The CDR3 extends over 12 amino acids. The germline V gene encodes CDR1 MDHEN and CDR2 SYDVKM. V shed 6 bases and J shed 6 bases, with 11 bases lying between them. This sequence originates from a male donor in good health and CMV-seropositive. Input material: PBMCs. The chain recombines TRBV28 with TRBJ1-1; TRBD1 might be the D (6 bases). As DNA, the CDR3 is TGTGCCAGCAGCACAGGGATTCCTGAAGCTTTCTTT. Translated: CASSTGIPEAFF.